The rows below give T cell receptor beta chains drawn from one sample of a study of T cell responses to AZD1222 COVID-19 vaccine. Some clones are missing from TCRdb's copy, which holds only in-frame ones; the method was immunoSEQ multiplex PCR. The profile shows approximately 150,000 clones, 92% of them singletons. Sequences were derived from peripheral blood, sampled on day 0 of MenACWY control vaccination. The receptors here all came from an adult in good health. The CDR3 runs from the conserved cysteine through the conserved F or W. Each record gives: CDR3 protein, CDR3 DNA, J gene, V gene, D gene, clone size. The D gene is left open where the match is weak. Where a row states a size, it is once, few, many or the class of an expanded clone; other rows omit it.

CDR3 protein: CVFEKLFF
CDR3 DNA: TGTGTGTTCGAAAAACTGTTTTTT
J gene: TRBJ1-4
V gene: TRBV7-4
D gene: -
clone size: -

CDR3 protein: CASSTRGVSYNEQFF
CDR3 DNA: TGTGCCAGTAGTACCAGGGGTGTCTCCTACAATGAGCAGTTCTTC
J gene: TRBJ2-1
V gene: TRBV19
D gene: -
clone size: -

CDR3 protein: CASSSPAWGLANEKLFF
CDR3 DNA: TGTGCCAGCAGCTCCCCCGCCTGGGGGCTGGCTAATGAAAAACTGTTTTTT
J gene: TRBJ1-4
V gene: TRBV7-9
D gene: -
clone size: -

CDR3 protein: CASRQGLGNTIYF
CDR3 DNA: TGTGCCAGCCGACAGGGACTGGGAAACACCATATATTTT
J gene: TRBJ1-3
V gene: TRBV12-3/TRBV12-4
D gene: TRBD1
clone size: -

CDR3 protein: CASSLLAGTGELFF
CDR3 DNA: TGTGCCAGCAGCTTACTAGCGGGCACCGGGGAGCTGTTTTTT
J gene: TRBJ2-2
V gene: TRBV7-3
D gene: TRBD2
clone size: -

CDR3 protein: CASNYQTNEKLFF
CDR3 DNA: TGTGCCAGTAATTACCAAACTAATGAAAAACTGTTTTTT
J gene: TRBJ1-4
V gene: TRBV19
D gene: -
clone size: -

CDR3 protein: CASSFSGSGDEQFF
CDR3 DNA: TGCGCCAGCAGCTTTTCCGGGAGTGGCGATGAGCAGTTCTTC
J gene: TRBJ2-1
V gene: TRBV5-1
D gene: -
clone size: -

CDR3 protein: CASSIGGRAIYEQYF
CDR3 DNA: TGTGCCAGTAGTATTGGCGGGAGGGCCATTTACGAGCAGTACTTC
J gene: TRBJ2-7
V gene: TRBV19
D gene: TRBD2
clone size: -

CDR3 protein: CASSSAGGALNNEQFF
CDR3 DNA: TGTGCCAGCAGCTCCGCCGGGGGGGCCTTAAACAATGAGCAGTTCTTC
J gene: TRBJ2-1
V gene: TRBV7-2
D gene: TRBD2
clone size: -

CDR3 protein: CASSSGPAGDEKLFF
CDR3 DNA: TGTGCCAGCAGTTCCGGACCCGCTGGAGATGAAAAACTGTTTTTT
J gene: TRBJ1-4
V gene: TRBV28
D gene: -
clone size: -

CDR3 protein: CAITEGGDTQYF
CDR3 DNA: TGTGCCATCACCGAAGGGGGAGATACGCAGTATTTT
J gene: TRBJ2-3
V gene: TRBV10-3
D gene: -
clone size: once

CDR3 protein: CASSLGLAGFSEQYF
CDR3 DNA: TGTGCCAGCAGCTTGGGACTAGCGGGGTTTAGCGAGCAGTACTTC
J gene: TRBJ2-7
V gene: TRBV5-6
D gene: TRBD2
clone size: -

CDR3 protein: CASSIYWVMNQPQHF
CDR3 DNA: TGTGCCAGTAGTATTTATTGGGTGATGAATCAGCCCCAGCATTTT
J gene: TRBJ1-5
V gene: TRBV19
D gene: -
clone size: -

CDR3 protein: CAAMGGSGNTIYF
CDR3 DNA: TGTGCCGCCATGGGGGGTTCTGGAAACACCATATATTTT
J gene: TRBJ1-3
V gene: TRBV2
D gene: -
clone size: -

CDR3 protein: CASSPTGTRETQYF
CDR3 DNA: TGTGCCAGCAGCCCAACCGGGACTAGGGAGACCCAGTACTTC
J gene: TRBJ2-5
V gene: TRBV7-3
D gene: TRBD2
clone size: once

CDR3 protein: CASSQVVSPNQPQHF
CDR3 DNA: TGTGCCAGCAGCCAAGTTGTCAGCCCCAATCAGCCCCAGCATTTT
J gene: TRBJ1-5
V gene: TRBV3-1/TRBV3-2
D gene: -
clone size: -

CDR3 protein: CASSLPGRTEAFF
CDR3 DNA: TGTGCCAGCAGCTTACCAGGGCGAACTGAAGCTTTCTTT
J gene: TRBJ1-1
V gene: TRBV7-9
D gene: -
clone size: -

CDR3 protein: CSASKTVNTEAFF
CDR3 DNA: TGCAGTGCTAGTAAAACAGTTAACACTGAAGCTTTCTTT
J gene: TRBJ1-1
V gene: TRBV20-1
D gene: -
clone size: once

CDR3 protein: CAWSVTSGSAGLDEQYF
CDR3 DNA: TGTGCCTGGAGTGTAACTAGCGGGAGCGCGGGGCTCGACGAGCAGTACTTC
J gene: TRBJ2-7
V gene: TRBV30
D gene: TRBD2
clone size: -

CDR3 protein: CASSQLYNEQFF
CDR3 DNA: TGTGCCAGCAGCCAACTTTACAATGAGCAGTTCTTC
J gene: TRBJ2-1
V gene: TRBV3-1/TRBV3-2
D gene: -
clone size: -

CDR3 protein: CASSTGQGRTNEKLFF
CDR3 DNA: TGTGCCAGCAGCACGGGACAGGGGAGAACTAATGAAAAACTGTTTTTT
J gene: TRBJ1-4
V gene: TRBV5-6
D gene: TRBD1
clone size: once

CDR3 protein: CASSLYGDGNTEAFF
CDR3 DNA: TGTGCCAGCAGCTTATATGGGGACGGGAACACTGAAGCTTTCTTT
J gene: TRBJ1-1
V gene: TRBV11-3
D gene: -
clone size: -

CDR3 protein: CASRQVGAKNIQYF
CDR3 DNA: TGTGCCAGTCGACAGGTCGGAGCCAAAAACATTCAGTACTTC
J gene: TRBJ2-4
V gene: TRBV19
D gene: -
clone size: once

CDR3 protein: CASSLGERAEAFF
CDR3 DNA: TGTGCCAGCAGCTTAGGTGAACGCGCTGAAGCTTTCTTT
J gene: TRBJ1-1
V gene: TRBV7-2
D gene: -
clone size: -

CDR3 protein: CASGYLAGSFNEQFF
CDR3 DNA: TGTGCTAGTGGTTACCTAGCGGGAAGTTTCAATGAGCAGTTCTTC
J gene: TRBJ2-1
V gene: TRBV12-5
D gene: TRBD2
clone size: once

CDR3 protein: CASSPVKRLAGGGEQFF
CDR3 DNA: TGTGCCAGCAGCCCCGTAAAACGCCTAGCGGGAGGTGGTGAGCAGTTCTTC
J gene: TRBJ2-1
V gene: TRBV11-3
D gene: TRBD2
clone size: -

CDR3 protein: CASSRQGAMMNTEAFF
CDR3 DNA: TGTGCCAGCAGCCGTCAGGGGGCAATGATGAACACTGAAGCTTTCTTT
J gene: TRBJ1-1
V gene: TRBV3-1/TRBV3-2
D gene: TRBD1
clone size: once

CDR3 protein: CASIPGGSYNEQFF
CDR3 DNA: TGTGCCAGCATCCCAGGGGGGTCCTACAATGAGCAGTTCTTC
J gene: TRBJ2-1
V gene: TRBV28
D gene: -
clone size: -

CDR3 protein: CASSLSRGNTEAFF
CDR3 DNA: TGTGCCAGCAGTTTATCCAGGGGGAACACTGAAGCTTTCTTT
J gene: TRBJ1-1
V gene: TRBV27
D gene: -
clone size: -

CDR3 protein: CASSPMPPSGANVLTF
CDR3 DNA: TGTGCCAGCTCACCAATGCCGCCCTCTGGGGCCAACGTCCTGACTTTC
J gene: TRBJ2-6
V gene: TRBV18
D gene: -
clone size: -

CDR3 protein: CASSLGGGTDTQYF
CDR3 DNA: TGTGCCAGCAGTCTCGGTGGGGGCACAGATACGCAGTATTTT
J gene: TRBJ2-3
V gene: TRBV27
D gene: -
clone size: -

CDR3 protein: CATSDPTGTQPYEQYF
CDR3 DNA: TGTGCCACCAGTGACCCAACCGGGACGCAACCCTACGAGCAGTACTTC
J gene: TRBJ2-7
V gene: TRBV24-1
D gene: -
clone size: -

CDR3 protein: CASSLQYSNQPQHF
CDR3 DNA: TGTGCCAGCAGTTTACAGTATAGCAATCAGCCCCAGCATTTT
J gene: TRBJ1-5
V gene: TRBV28
D gene: -
clone size: -

CDR3 protein: CASSRDSGLGYTF
CDR3 DNA: TGTGCCAGCAGTAGGGACAGCGGACTAGGCTACACCTTC
J gene: TRBJ1-2
V gene: TRBV11-2
D gene: TRBD1
clone size: once

CDR3 protein: CASKNSGVGNQPQHF
CDR3 DNA: TGTGCCAGCAAAAACTCGGGGGTGGGCAATCAGCCCCAGCATTTT
J gene: TRBJ1-5
V gene: TRBV28
D gene: -
clone size: -

CDR3 protein: CASSQVRRRTSGAYEQYF
CDR3 DNA: TGTGCCAGCAGCCAAGTGCGCAGAAGAACTAGCGGGGCGTACGAGCAGTACTTC
J gene: TRBJ2-7
V gene: TRBV3-1/TRBV3-2
D gene: TRBD2
clone size: once

CDR3 protein: CAWSVGGGRAGELFF
CDR3 DNA: TGTGCCTGGAGTGTTGGAGGGGGCAGAGCCGGGGAGCTGTTTTTT
J gene: TRBJ2-2
V gene: TRBV30
D gene: -
clone size: -

CDR3 protein: CASSYGSPRNNEQFF
CDR3 DNA: TGTGCCAGCAGTTACGGCAGTCCGAGGAACAATGAGCAGTTCTTC
J gene: TRBJ2-1
V gene: TRBV6-5
D gene: -
clone size: -

CDR3 protein: CASSQDPFYGYTF
CDR3 DNA: TGTGCCAGCAGCCAGGACCCTTTCTATGGCTACACCTTC
J gene: TRBJ1-2
V gene: TRBV3-1/TRBV3-2
D gene: -
clone size: few

CDR3 protein: CASSLNREGYTF
CDR3 DNA: TGCGCCAGCAGCTTGAACAGGGAGGGCTACACCTTC
J gene: TRBJ1-2
V gene: TRBV5-1
D gene: -
clone size: -

CDR3 protein: CARSTRATSNYGYTF
CDR3 DNA: TGTGCCCGATCTACTCGGGCGACCTCTAACTATGGCTACACCTTC
J gene: TRBJ1-2
V gene: TRBV30
D gene: -
clone size: -

CDR3 protein: CASSKWVGGTDTQYF
CDR3 DNA: TGTGCCAGCTCAAAGTGGGTCGGTGGCACAGATACGCAGTATTTT
J gene: TRBJ2-3
V gene: TRBV27
D gene: -
clone size: -

CDR3 protein: CAWYRTGGEVNSPLHF
CDR3 DNA: TGTGCCTGGTATCGGACAGGGGGCGAGGTTAATTCACCCCTCCACTTT
J gene: TRBJ1-6
V gene: TRBV30
D gene: TRBD1
clone size: once

CDR3 protein: CASSPGTFPADGYTF
CDR3 DNA: TGTGCCAGCAGTCCCGGGACTTTCCCGGCGGATGGCTACACCTTC
J gene: TRBJ1-2
V gene: TRBV27
D gene: -
clone size: -

CDR3 protein: CASSTRSGNYEQYF
CDR3 DNA: TGTGCCAGTAGTACCCGTAGCGGGAACTACGAGCAGTACTTC
J gene: TRBJ2-7
V gene: TRBV19
D gene: TRBD2
clone size: -

CDR3 protein: CAWETGTDNSPLHF
CDR3 DNA: TGTGCCTGGGAGACCGGGACGGATAATTCACCCCTCCACTTT
J gene: TRBJ1-6
V gene: TRBV30
D gene: -
clone size: -

CDR3 protein: CASSWGLTSFETQYF
CDR3 DNA: TGTGCCAGCAGTTGGGGCTTGACTAGTTTCGAGACCCAGTACTTC
J gene: TRBJ2-5
V gene: TRBV27
D gene: -
clone size: -

CDR3 protein: CASSILGYEQYF
CDR3 DNA: TGTGCCAGTAGTATTCTAGGCTACGAGCAGTACTTC
J gene: TRBJ2-7
V gene: TRBV19
D gene: -
clone size: -

CDR3 protein: CASSLGSGTYNSPLHF
CDR3 DNA: TGTGCCAGCAGCCTGGGGTCGGGGACCTATAATTCACCCCTCCACTTT
J gene: TRBJ1-6
V gene: TRBV14
D gene: -
clone size: -

CDR3 protein: CASSMGLAESEQYF
CDR3 DNA: TGTGCCAGTAGTATGGGACTAGCGGAATCCGAGCAGTACTTC
J gene: TRBJ2-7
V gene: TRBV19
D gene: TRBD2
clone size: -